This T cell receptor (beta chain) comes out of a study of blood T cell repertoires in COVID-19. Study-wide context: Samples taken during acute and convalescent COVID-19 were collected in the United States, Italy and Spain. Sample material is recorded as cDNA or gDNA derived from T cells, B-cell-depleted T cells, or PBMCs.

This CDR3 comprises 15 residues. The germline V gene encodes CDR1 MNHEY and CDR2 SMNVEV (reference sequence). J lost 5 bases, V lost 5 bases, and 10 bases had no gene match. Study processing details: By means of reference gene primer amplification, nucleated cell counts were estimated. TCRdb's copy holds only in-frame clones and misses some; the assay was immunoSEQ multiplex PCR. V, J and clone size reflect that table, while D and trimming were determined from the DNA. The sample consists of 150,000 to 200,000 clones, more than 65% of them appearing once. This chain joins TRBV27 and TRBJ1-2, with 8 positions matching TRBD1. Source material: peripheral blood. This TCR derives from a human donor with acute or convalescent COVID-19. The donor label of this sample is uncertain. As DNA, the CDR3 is TGTGCCAGCAGTCGATTTCCAGGGGGCGATTATGGCTACACCTTC. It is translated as CASSRFPGGDYGYTF.